The following is a T cell receptor beta chain sequence with its context. Time point in this sample: baseline, week 1 (first vaccination visit). Indicated treatment: pre-vaccination baseline after standard-of-care therapy. The data were taken from a study of a mutant IDH1 vaccine in newly diagnosed glioma. This CDR3 is 14 amino acids long. From germline, CDR1 is MNHEY and CDR2 SVGAGI. Trimming took 0 bases from V and 7 from J, leaving 12 bases between them. Assay used: immunoSEQ multiplex PCR; TCRdb lists only in-frame clones, some missing. The data contain 30,000 to 40,000 clones, over 60% of them singletons.

The sample in question was peripheral blood mononuclear cells (PBMCs), obtained from a glioma patient treated with radiotherapy, temozolomide or both. The rearrangement links TRBV6-5 to TRBJ1-1; no clear D. The sequence derives from a man aged 50-60 years with glioma. Some clones in this sample may be carry-over from other donors' samples. CDR3 bases: TGTGCCAGCAGTTACTCCCACACGGGTGGTGAAGCTTTCTTT. Translation gives CASSYSHTGGEAFF.